This T cell receptor beta chain appears in the sequencing data of a study of T cell responses to AZD1222 COVID-19 vaccine. Assay used: immunoSEQ multiplex PCR; TCRdb lists only in-frame clones, some missing. The data hold about 150,000 clones, with 75% to 95% observed a single time. General study findings and limits: Repertoires in all cases were sampled only once the peak T cell response had passed. Clonal diversity was possibly underestimated, and the donors were mostly white British, with more females. Compared with day 0, the breadth and depth of the Spike-specific TCR repertoire rose significantly after two doses of AZD1222.

V lost 0 bases and J 4 bases, leaving 10 bases between the germline ends. The CDR3 totals 14 residues. CDR1 is SGDLS and CDR2 is YYNGEE in the germline V gene. This clone appeared a single time. The target antigen is unknown. V and J are TRBV9 and TRBJ1-1; no definite D call. The sample here was peripheral blood, taken on day 0 of AZD1222 vaccination. The TCR comes from an adult in good health. For the CDR3, the DNA is TGTGCCAGCAGCGTAGAACAAGTCTTCACTGAAGCTTTCTTT. Translation gives CASSVEQVFTEAFF.